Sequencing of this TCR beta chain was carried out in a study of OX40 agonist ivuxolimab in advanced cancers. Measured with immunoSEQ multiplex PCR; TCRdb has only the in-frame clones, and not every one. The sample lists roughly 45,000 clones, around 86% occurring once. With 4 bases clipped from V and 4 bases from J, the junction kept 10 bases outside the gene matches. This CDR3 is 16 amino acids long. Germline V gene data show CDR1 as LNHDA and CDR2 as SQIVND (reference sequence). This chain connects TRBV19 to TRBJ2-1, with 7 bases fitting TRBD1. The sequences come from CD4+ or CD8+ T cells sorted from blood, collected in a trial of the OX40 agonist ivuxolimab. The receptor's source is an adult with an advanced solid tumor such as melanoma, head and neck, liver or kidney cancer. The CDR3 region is CASSSLGGDRYNEQFF. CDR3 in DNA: TGTGCCAGTAGTAGTTTGGGTGGGGACAGATACAATGAGCAGTTCTTC.